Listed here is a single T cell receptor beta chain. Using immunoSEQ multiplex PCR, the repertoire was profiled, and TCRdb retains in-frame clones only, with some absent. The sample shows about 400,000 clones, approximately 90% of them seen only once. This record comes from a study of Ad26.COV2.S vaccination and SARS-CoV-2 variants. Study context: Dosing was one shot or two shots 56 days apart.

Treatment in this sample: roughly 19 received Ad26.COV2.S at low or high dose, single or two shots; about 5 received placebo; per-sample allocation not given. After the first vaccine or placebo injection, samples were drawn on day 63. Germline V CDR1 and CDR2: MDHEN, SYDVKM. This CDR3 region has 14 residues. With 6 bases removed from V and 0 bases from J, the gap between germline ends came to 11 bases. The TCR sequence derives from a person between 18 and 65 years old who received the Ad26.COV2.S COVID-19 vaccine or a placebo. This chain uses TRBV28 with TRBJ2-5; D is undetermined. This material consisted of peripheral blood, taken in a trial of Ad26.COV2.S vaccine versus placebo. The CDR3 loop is CASRGTANQETQYF. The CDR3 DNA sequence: TGTGCCAGCAGGGGAACAGCGAACCAAGAGACCCAGTACTTC.